The present TCR beta chain was sequenced within a study of blood T cell repertoires in COVID-19 (dated by TCRdb to 2020 to 2021). For context, the study as a whole: The collaborator samples originated in the United States, Italy and Spain and spanned the acute and convalescent phases of COVID-19. Where HLA class I and class II types were available, the types were taken from metadata supplied by the sample provider, not from assay-based typing. Samples came from the ongoing ImmuneRACE study (first 160 participants) plus 1,254 subjects from 6 global collaborators. The prospective study material was composed of cDNA or gDNA derived from T cells, B-cell-depleted T cells, or PBMCs. The repertoires were made available in a free public database intended to serve as a resource for research on the immune response to SARS-CoV-2. Subjects who had been exposed to COVID-19, were actively infected with it, or had recovered from it provided the deeply sampled blood TCRbeta repertoires that made up the dataset. A de-identified subject ID, COVID-19 status, age in years and sex were almost always included in the sample metadata. The paper's findings and limits, for the study overall: The quantity of clinical and demographic metadata differed by source and by participant and was supplied without curation.

The germline V gene specifies LGHNA as CDR1 and YNFKEQ as CDR2. Ends trimmed: V by 0 bases, J by 8 bases; bases unmatched to a gene: 6. The CDR3 covers 15 residues, taking in both the cysteine and the phenylalanine. Solely the CDR3 DNA is kept, with 45 bases framed from the first base. The immunoSEQ Assay, a bias-controlled multiplex PCR, was used to amplify TCRbeta CDR3 regions from genomic DNA. As for the original processing: Within the assay, amplification of reference gene primers was used to estimate how many nucleated cells each sample contained. To quantify the absolute abundance of each unique TCRbeta CDR3 rearrangement, sequence reads were collapsed and filtered. Productive Simpson clonality was computed per sample as the square root of Simpson's diversity index over productive rearrangements. The table comes from immuneACCESS by way of TCRdb, which keeps in-frame sequences with V and J called. Part of the clones is missing from these tables; in studies checked, under half for an unresolved V gene and the rest for unknown reasons. That table furnishes V, J and clone size, whereas the DNA furnished D and trimming. A total of 100,000 to 150,000 clones appear in this sample, 85% of them only once. The top ten hold more than 6.5% of the sample.

Each collaborating institution followed its own protocols to collect whole blood in K2EDTA tubes. For TCRbeta analysis, collaborator samples were shipped as frozen whole blood, as isolated PBMCs, or as DNA extracted from either sample type. With respect to this clone: The antigen this receptor binds is unknown. The record has no base qualities; no much larger clone is one base away.

Sequenced input: peripheral blood. The chain is assembled from TRBV4-2 and TRBJ1-4, and TRBD1 aligns with 7 junction nucleotides. The source is an elderly man with active or convalescent COVID-19. The bases read TGTGCCAGCAGCCAAGAGAGGGGGCGAAGGGAAAAACTGTTTTTT. Its protein reads: CASSQERGRREKLFF.